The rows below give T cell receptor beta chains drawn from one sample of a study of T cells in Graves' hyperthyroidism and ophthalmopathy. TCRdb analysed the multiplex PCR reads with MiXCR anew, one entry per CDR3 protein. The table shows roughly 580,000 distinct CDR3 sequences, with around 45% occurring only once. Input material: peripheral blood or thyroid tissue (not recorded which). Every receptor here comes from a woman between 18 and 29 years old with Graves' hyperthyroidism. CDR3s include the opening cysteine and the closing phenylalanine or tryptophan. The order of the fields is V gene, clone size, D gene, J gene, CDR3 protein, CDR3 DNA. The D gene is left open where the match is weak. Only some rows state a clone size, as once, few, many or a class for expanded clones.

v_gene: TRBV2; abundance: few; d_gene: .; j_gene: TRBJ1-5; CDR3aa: CASSGSTVPNQPQHF; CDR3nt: TGTGCCAGCAGTGGCTCGACAGTACCCAATCAGCCCCAGCATTTT
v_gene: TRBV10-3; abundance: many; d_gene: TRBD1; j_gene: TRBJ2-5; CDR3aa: CAIKPGQDQETQYF; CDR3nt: TGTGCCATCAAACCGGGACAGGACCAAGAGACCCAGTACTTC
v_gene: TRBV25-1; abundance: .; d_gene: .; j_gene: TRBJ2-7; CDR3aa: CASSTTGFNEQYF; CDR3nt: TGTGCCAGCAGTACCACAGGGTTCAACGAGCAGTACTTC
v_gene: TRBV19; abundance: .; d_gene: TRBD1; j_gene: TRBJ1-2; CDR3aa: CASSTRDRGRVGYTF; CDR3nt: TGTGCCAGTAGTACCCGGGACAGGGGGCGTGTTGGCTACACCTTC
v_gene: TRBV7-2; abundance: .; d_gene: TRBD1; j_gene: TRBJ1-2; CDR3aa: CATSWGQGGSGYGYTF; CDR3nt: TGTGCCACCAGCTGGGGACAGGGAGGTTCAGGCTATGGCTACACCTTC
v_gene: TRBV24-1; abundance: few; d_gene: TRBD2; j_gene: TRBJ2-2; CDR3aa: CATSDALAGNTGELFF; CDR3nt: TGTGCCACCAGTGATGCCCTAGCGGGGAACACCGGGGAGCTGTTTTTT
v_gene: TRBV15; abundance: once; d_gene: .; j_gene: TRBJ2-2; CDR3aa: CATSGNLRVSPRAGELFF; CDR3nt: TGTGCCACCAGCGGAAACCTAAGGGTGTCCCCCCGGGCCGGGGAGCTGTTTTTT
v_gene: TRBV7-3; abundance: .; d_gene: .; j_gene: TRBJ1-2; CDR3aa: CASSLGSPDYGYTF; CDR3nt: TGTGCCAGCAGCTTAGGCAGCCCCGACTATGGCTACACCTTC
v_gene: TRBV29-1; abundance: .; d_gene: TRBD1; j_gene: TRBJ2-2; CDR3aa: CSLQGAPRTGELFF; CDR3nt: TGCAGCTTACAGGGGGCACCGCGTACCGGGGAGCTGTTTTTT
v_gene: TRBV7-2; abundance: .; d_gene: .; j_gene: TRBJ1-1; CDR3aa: CASSLVSGVYIEAFF; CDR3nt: TGTGCCAGCAGCTTAGTTTCAGGGGTTTACATTGAAGCTTTCTTT
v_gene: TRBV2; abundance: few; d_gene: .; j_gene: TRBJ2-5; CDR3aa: CASSENWETQYF; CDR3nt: TGTGCCAGCAGTGAAAATTGGGAGACCCAGTACTTC
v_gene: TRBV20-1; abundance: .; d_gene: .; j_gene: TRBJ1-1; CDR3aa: CSAPDGRTVNTEAFF; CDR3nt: TGCAGTGCTCCAGACGGTCGGACGGTGAACACTGAAGCTTTCTTT
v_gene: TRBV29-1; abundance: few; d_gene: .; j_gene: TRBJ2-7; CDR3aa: CSVEFSSNEQYF; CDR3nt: TGCAGCGTTGAGTTTTCGTCTAACGAGCAGTACTTC
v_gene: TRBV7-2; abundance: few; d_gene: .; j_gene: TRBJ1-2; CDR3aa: CASSLTGQIIYGYTF; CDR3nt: TGTGCCAGCAGCTTGACAGGACAGATTATCTATGGCTACACCTTC
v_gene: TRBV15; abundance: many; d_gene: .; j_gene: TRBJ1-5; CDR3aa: CATSRQGRQPQHF; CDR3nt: TGTGCCACCAGCAGACAGGGAAGGCAGCCCCAGCATTTT
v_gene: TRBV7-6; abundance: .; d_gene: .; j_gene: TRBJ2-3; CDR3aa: CASSFGPSADTQYF; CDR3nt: TGTGCCAGCAGCTTCGGACCCTCTGCGGATACGCAGTATTTT
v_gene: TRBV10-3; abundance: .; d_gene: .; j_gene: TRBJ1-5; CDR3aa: CAISEGHQPQHF; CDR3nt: TGTGCCATCAGTGAGGGGCATCAGCCCCAGCATTTT
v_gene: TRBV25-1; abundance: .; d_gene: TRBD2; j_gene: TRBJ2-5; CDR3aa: CASSKGLAGGLETQYF; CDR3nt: TGTGCCAGCAGTAAGGGACTAGCGGGAGGGTTAGAGACCCAGTACTTC
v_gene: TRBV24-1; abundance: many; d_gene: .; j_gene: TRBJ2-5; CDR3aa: CATSDSTRGSETQYF; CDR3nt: TGTGCCACCAGTGATTCCACAAGGGGATCGGAGACCCAGTACTTC
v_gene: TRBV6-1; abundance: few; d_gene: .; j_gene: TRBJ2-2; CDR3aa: CASSEVLSGELFF; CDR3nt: TGTGCCAGCAGTGAAGTCCTGTCCGGGGAGCTGTTTTTT
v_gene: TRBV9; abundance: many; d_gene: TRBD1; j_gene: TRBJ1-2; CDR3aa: CASSVVLQGAHDGYTF; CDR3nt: TGTGCCAGCAGCGTAGTTTTACAGGGGGCGCATGATGGCTACACCTTC
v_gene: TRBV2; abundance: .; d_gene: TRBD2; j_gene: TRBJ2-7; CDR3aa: CASLALAGDEQYF; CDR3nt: TGTGCCAGCCTAGCCCTAGCGGGAGACGAGCAGTACTTC
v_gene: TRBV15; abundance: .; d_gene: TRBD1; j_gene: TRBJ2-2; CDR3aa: CAAVRGTGNTGELFF; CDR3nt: TGTGCCGCAGTCCGTGGGACAGGGAACACCGGGGAGCTGTTTTTT
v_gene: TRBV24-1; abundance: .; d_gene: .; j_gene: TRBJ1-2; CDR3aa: CATSGSRNYGYTF; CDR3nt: TGTGCCACCAGTGGTTCCAGGAACTATGGCTACACCTTC
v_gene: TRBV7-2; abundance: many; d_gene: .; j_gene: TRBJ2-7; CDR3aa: CASSPSLGGGEQYF; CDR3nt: TGTGCCAGCAGCCCCAGTTTGGGTGGCGGGGAGCAGTACTTC
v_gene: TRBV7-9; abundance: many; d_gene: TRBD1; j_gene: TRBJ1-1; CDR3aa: CASSQGQPGAFF; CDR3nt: TGTGCCAGCAGCCAGGGACAGCCGGGAGCTTTCTTT
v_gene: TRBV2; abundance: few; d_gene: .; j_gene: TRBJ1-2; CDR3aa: CASSLSILSDGYTF; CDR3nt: TGTGCCAGCAGTTTATCGATCTTGTCAGATGGCTACACCTTC
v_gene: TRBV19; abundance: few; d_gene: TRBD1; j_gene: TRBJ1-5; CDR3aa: CASSATGTGSQPQHF; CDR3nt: TGTGCCAGTAGTGCGACGGGGACAGGAAGTCAGCCCCAGCATTTT
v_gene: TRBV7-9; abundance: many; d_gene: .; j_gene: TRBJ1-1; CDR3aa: CASTADRSNTEAFF; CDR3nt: TGTGCCAGCACCGCCGACAGGAGCAACACTGAAGCTTTCTTT
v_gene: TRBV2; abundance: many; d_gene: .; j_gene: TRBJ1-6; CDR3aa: CASSEEGRNSPLHF; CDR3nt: TGTGCCAGCAGTGAAGAGGGCAGGAATTCACCCCTCCACTTT
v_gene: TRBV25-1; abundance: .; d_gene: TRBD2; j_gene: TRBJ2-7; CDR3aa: CASSAGLAGTYEQYF; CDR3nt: TGTGCCAGTAGTGCGGGACTAGCGGGAACCTACGAGCAGTACTTC
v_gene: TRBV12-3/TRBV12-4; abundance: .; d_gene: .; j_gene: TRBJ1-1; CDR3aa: CASSHLQGYTVAFF; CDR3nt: TGTGCCAGCAGCCATCTTCAGGGTTACACTGTAGCTTTCTTT
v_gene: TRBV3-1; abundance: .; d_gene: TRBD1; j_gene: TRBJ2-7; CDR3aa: CASRRTGTGSYEQYF; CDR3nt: TGTGCCAGCAGGCGCACCGGGACAGGTTCCTACGAGCAGTACTTC
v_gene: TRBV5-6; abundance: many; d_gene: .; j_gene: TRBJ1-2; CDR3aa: CASRQGRNYGYTF; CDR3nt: TGTGCCAGCAGGCAAGGACGGAACTATGGCTACACCTTC
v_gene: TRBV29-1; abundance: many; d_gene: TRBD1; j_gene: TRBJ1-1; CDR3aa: CSVGDRRMNTEAFF; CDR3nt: TGCAGCGTTGGGGACAGGCGGATGAACACTGAAGCTTTCTTT
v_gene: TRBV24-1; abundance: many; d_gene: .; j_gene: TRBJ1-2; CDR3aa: CATSDSGTDIYGYTF; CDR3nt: TGTGCCACCAGTGATTCCGGGACGGACATCTATGGCTACACCTTC
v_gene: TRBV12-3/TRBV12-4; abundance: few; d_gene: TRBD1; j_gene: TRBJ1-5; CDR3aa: CASSGQGAHQPQHF; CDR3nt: TGTGCCAGCTCGGGACAGGGGGCACATCAGCCCCAGCATTTT
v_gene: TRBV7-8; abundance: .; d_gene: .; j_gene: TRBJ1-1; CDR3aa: CAWSVLAGGKVEAFF; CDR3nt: TGTGCCTGGAGTGTACTGGCCGGGGGTAAAGTCGAAGCTTTCTTT
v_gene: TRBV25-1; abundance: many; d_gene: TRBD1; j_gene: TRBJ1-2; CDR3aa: CASSEYTGVGDYGYTF; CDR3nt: TGTGCCAGCAGTGAATACACAGGGGTGGGCGACTATGGCTACACCTTC
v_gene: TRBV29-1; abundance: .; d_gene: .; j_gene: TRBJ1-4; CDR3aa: CSAGTEKLFF; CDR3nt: TGCAGCGCAGGGACAGAAAAACTGTTTTTT
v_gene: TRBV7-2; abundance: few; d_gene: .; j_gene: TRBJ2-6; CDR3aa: CASLSGANVLTF; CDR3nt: TGTGCCTCGTTATCTGGGGCCAACGTCCTGACTTTC
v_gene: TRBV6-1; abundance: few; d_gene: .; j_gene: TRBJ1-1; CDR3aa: CASLHGYWVFF; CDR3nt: TGTGCCAGCCTTCATGGATATTGGGTTTTCTTT
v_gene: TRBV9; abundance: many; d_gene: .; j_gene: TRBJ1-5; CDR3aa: CASSVADSNQPQHF; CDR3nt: TGTGCCAGCAGCGTAGCTGATAGCAATCAGCCCCAGCATTTT
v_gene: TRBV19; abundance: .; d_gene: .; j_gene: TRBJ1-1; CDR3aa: CASTVGTEAFF; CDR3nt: TGTGCCAGTACCGTCGGGACTGAAGCTTTCTTT
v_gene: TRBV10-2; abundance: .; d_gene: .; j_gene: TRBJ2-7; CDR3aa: CASSPALHGEQYF; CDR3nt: TGTGCCAGCAGTCCGGCCCTACACGGCGAGCAGTACTTC